These T cell receptor beta chains were read from a single sample in a study of yellow fever vaccine responses in identical twins. MiXCR was run by TCRdb on the RT-PCR reads, yielding one entry per CDR3 protein. The sample consists of about 18,000 distinct CDR3 sequences, less than 75% of them appearing once. This specimen consisted of T cells from blood (PBMCs), unsorted or a sorted subset (not recorded which), obtained before or after yellow fever vaccination (not recorded which). The receptors stem from a woman aged 18-35 years who received the yellow fever vaccine. CDR3s leave out the opening cysteine and the closing phenylalanine or tryptophan. Clone size, where shown, is once, few, many, or a class for clones that have expanded.

size,J,V,length,CDR3
medium-sized,TRBJ1-6,TRBV4-1,13,ASSPEGDKNSPLH
NA,TRBJ1-6,TRBV27,12,ASSPASTGRALH
few,TRBJ2-3,TRBV5-4,13,ASSLDTGGTDTQY
NA,TRBJ1-1,TRBV20-1,13,SARGQGGMNTEAF
NA,TRBJ2-6,TRBV6-1,12,ASMQGSGANVLT
NA,TRBJ1-6,TRBV20-1,11,SAKGAHNSPLH
NA,TRBJ1-2,TRBV20-1,10,SATDGPYGYT
NA,TRBJ2-3,TRBV18,9,ASSPVDTQY
few,TRBJ1-1,TRBV12-3/TRBV12-4,15,ASSPAGGTKMNTEAF
NA,TRBJ1-2,TRBV2,10,ASSQDSYGYT
NA,TRBJ2-3,TRBV7-2,15,ASSLVSAGGPFDTQY
few,TRBJ2-1,TRBV29-1,8,SVVRAEQF
few,TRBJ1-2,TRBV11-1,14,ASRQLGTSYGYGYT
NA,TRBJ2-3,TRBV5-4,11,ASSLMSTDTQY
NA,TRBJ1-2,TRBV28,10,ASSFSSYGYT
NA,TRBJ2-3,TRBV11-2,12,ASSLLWGTDTQY
once,TRBJ2-2,TRBV15,17,ATSRILAGGPTNTGELF
few,TRBJ2-5,TRBV6-1,12,ASGTGTDQETQY
NA,TRBJ2-2,TRBV20-1,10,SASGWTGELF
NA,TRBJ2-3,TRBV11-1,9,ASSSTGTQY
NA,TRBJ1-1,TRBV18,11,ASSPQGDTEAF
few,TRBJ2-5,TRBV28,13,ASSPLAGLQETQY
NA,TRBJ2-1,TRBV5-4,16,ASSLSQGGTTENNEQF
NA,TRBJ2-1,TRBV7-3,15,ASSSKGLAGVNYEQF
NA,TRBJ2-2,TRBV27,14,ASSLYVQGLDGELF
once,TRBJ1-6,TRBV20-1,11,SARRDRVAPLH
NA,TRBJ2-1,TRBV20-1,9,SARETRGQF
NA,TRBJ2-7,TRBV5-5,11,ASSFGSSYEQY
NA,TRBJ2-7,TRBV29-1,11,SYSRDRTYEQY
NA,TRBJ2-3,TRBV5-4,13,ASSDPQGSTDTQY
NA,TRBJ2-1,TRBV9,12,ASSAQGTHNEQF
NA,TRBJ2-7,TRBV18,12,ASSTRDSFDEQY
NA,TRBJ2-7,TRBV10-1,13,ASSEGLAVSYEQY
NA,TRBJ1-1,TRBV10-3,11,AIRRTDNTEAF
NA,TRBJ2-3,TRBV6-1,11,ASTPLPGRTQY
NA,TRBJ1-4,TRBV5-1,12,ASSFGKYNEKLF